The 2 T cell receptor beta chains presented below share a single source sample, sequenced in a study of blood T cells in healthy people across ages. The second PCR ran roughly 6 to 11 cycles with a sample-barcoded 5' primer and J-beta primers. TCRdb analysed the 5' RACE reads with MiXCR anew, one entry per CDR3 protein. The data contain 1,500,000 or so distinct CDR3 sequences, 35% to 45% of them singletons. The sequenced sample was blood. These receptor sequences come from a woman aged 18 to 35 in good health.

The chain links TRBV20-1 to TRBJ1-2; TRBD1 might be the D (5 bases). The V gene lost 1 base and the J gene lost 3 bases, with 18 bases spanning the gap. The length of the CDR3 is 16 residues. Looked up from germline, CDR1 is DFQATT and CDR2 is SNEGSKA (reference sequence). The CDR3 loop reads CSARVRGAKSHYGYTF. In nucleotides, the CDR3 is TGCAGTGCTAGAGTACGAGGGGCGAAAAGCCACTATGGCTACACCTTC.

The chain joins TRBV20-1 to TRBJ2-5; either TRBD1 or TRBD2 may supply D (5 bases each). Germline CDR1 reads DFQATT; CDR2 reads SNEGSKA (reference sequence). Trimming stripped 5 bases from V and 0 bases from J, with 13 bases between. CDR3 length: 14 residues. The CDR3 nucleotides read TGCAGTGCTGGGGGACCAAACTACCAAGAGACCCAGTACTTC. Translation gives CSAGGPNYQETQYF.